Below are 31 T cell receptor beta chains sequenced from a single sample in a study of blood T cell repertoires in COVID-19. The table came from immunoSEQ multiplex PCR; TCRdb's copy has only in-frame clones and leaves some out. The sample holds around 220,000 clones, 75% to 85% seen once. Input material: PBMCs or T cells enriched from blood (not recorded which). Receptors originate from a woman aged 40 to 50 with acute COVID-19.

This chain connects TRBV18 to TRBJ1-2; the D gene is possibly TRBD1 (5 bases). Germline CDR1 and CDR2: KGHSH and LQKENI. Trimming removed 3 bases at V and 6 bases at J, with 11 bases between. This CDR3 has 13 residues. The CDR3 DNA follows: TGTGCCAGCTCACCCCAGGGATTTGATGGCTACACCTTC. Its translation: CASSPQGFDGYTF. Full variable domain (rest looked up from reference TRBV18 and TRBJ1-2): NAGVMQNPRHLVRRRGQEARLRCSPMKGHSHVYWYRQLPEEGLKFMVYLQKENIIDESGMPKERFSAEFPKEGPSILRIQQVVRGDSAAYFCASSPQGFDGYTFGSGTRLTVV.

This clone has only one observation. This chain joins TRBV6-6 and TRBJ1-5, with D possibly matching TRBD1 (6 bases). The CDR3 loop spans 14 amino acids. Trimming removed 8 bases at V and 2 bases at J, with 13 bases between. Germline lookup yields CDR1 MNHNY and CDR2 SVGAGI (reference sequence). The chain's CDR3 is CASRVAGGNQPQHF. The CDR3 bases are TGTGCCAGCCGGGTGGCAGGGGGCAATCAGCCCCAGCATTTT.

The chain joins TRBV28 to TRBJ1-2; TRBD1 aligns across 8 bases. The CDR3 loop spans 15 amino acids. The V gene's germline CDR1 is MDHEN and CDR2 SYDVKM. J was trimmed by 4 bases and V by 6 bases; bases with no gene match: 10. The CDR3 nucleotides read TGTGCCAGCAGCTACCCCCGGGGACAGGCCTATGGCTACACCTTC. It specifies CASSYPRGQAYGYTF.

This chain connects TRBV11-3 to TRBJ2-1; D uncertain. CDR3 size: 15 residues. Trimming removed 0 bases at V and 8 bases at J, with 14 bases between. CDR1 and CDR2 from the germline V gene are SGHNT and YENEEA. Written as DNA, the CDR3 is TGTGCCAGCAGCTTAGAGGCAGGTACCTTCGATGAGCAGTTCTTC. This codes for CASSLEAGTFDEQFF.

The chain has TRBV19 and TRBJ1-2, with TRBD1 matching 9 bases. Trimming took 6 bases from V and 6 from J; bases not matched to a gene: 8. Germline V CDR1 and CDR2: LNHDA, SQIVND (reference sequence). This CDR3 is 14 amino acids long. In DNA form, the CDR3 reads TGTGCCAGTAGCCCGACGGGACAGGGACATGGCTACACCTTC. The encoded protein is CASSPTGQGHGYTF. Using reference TRBV19 and TRBJ1-2 for the parts outside the CDR3, the full variable domain is DGGITQSPKYLFRKEGQNVTLSCEQNLNHDAMYWYRQDPGQGLRLIYYSQIVNDFQKGDIAEGYSVSREKKESFPLTVTSAQKNPTAFYLCASSPTGQGHGYTFGSGTRLTVV.

The V gene is TRBV6-1, the J gene TRBJ1-2; 8 nucleotides align to TRBD1. The germline V gene has CDR1 MNHNS and CDR2 SASEGT. Trimming took 6 bases from V and 4 from J; bases not matched to a gene: 10. This CDR3 comprises 15 residues. This CDR3 is CASRDQGARGYGYTF. In DNA, the CDR3 is TGTGCCAGCAGAGACCAGGGGGCCCGGGGCTATGGCTACACCTTC.

The rearrangement joins TRBV12-3 or TRBV12-4 to TRBJ1-5, with 10 bases identical to TRBD1. The ends lost 6 bases at V and 9 bases at J; junction bases unmatched: 5. The CDR3 length is 13 residues. Here the CDR3 DNA reads TGTGCCAGCAGCCCGGACAGGGGGGGGCCCCAGCATTTT. Translating gives CASSPDRGGPQHF.

The chain uses TRBV5-5 and TRBJ2-1; possibly TRBD2 for D (6 bases). Germline CDR1 SGHKS, CDR2 YYEKEE (reference sequence). The ends were cut back, 2 bases at V and 6 bases at J, with 15 bases in the middle. This CDR3 is 15 amino acids long. CDR3 DNA sequence: TGTGCCAGCAGCTTCGGCAATGGGAGGTTCAATGAGCAGTTCTTC. This gives the protein CASSFGNGRFNEQFF.

This clone was recorded only once. The CDR3 is CASSVGTTTDTQYF. The CDR3 bases are TGTGCCAGCAGCGTAGGGACTACCACAGATACGCAGTATTTT. This chain connects TRBV9 to TRBJ2-3, with D possibly being TRBD2 (6 bases). Germline V gene data show CDR1 as SGDLS and CDR2 as YYNGEE. The V end lost 0 bases, the J end lost 2 bases, and 7 bases lay between the germline ends. The CDR3 has 14 residues.

V is TRBV10-3 and J is TRBJ1-4; D ambiguous. The V end was cut by 0 bases, the J end by 8 bases, with 13 bases between. The CDR3 is 15 amino acids. CDR1 is ENHRY and CDR2 is SYGVKD in the germline V gene. CDR3 nucleotides: TGTGCCATCAGTGAGTCTGTACAGCCCAGAGAAAAACTGTTTTTT. This translates into CAISESVQPREKLFF.

The chain employs TRBV4-2 and TRBJ1-2, with 10 bases fitting TRBD1. The ends lost 7 bases at V and 7 bases at J; junction bases unmatched: 12. The CDR3 sequence is 15 residues long. The germline V gene has CDR1 LGHNA and CDR2 YNFKEQ. CDR3 amino acids: CASTSSRTGGGGYTF. CDR3 sequence (DNA): TGTGCCAGCACGAGTTCCAGGACAGGGGGAGGTGGCTACACCTTC.

The rearrangement links TRBV5-5 to TRBJ1-5; 8 bases are a match to TRBD1. The CDR3 is 15 amino acids. Trimming at V came to 0 bases and at J to 8 bases, leaving 7 bases not matched to a gene. Per germline, CDR1 SGHKS and CDR2 YYEKEE (reference sequence). The CDR3 here is CASSLAQGAEEPQHF. The CDR3 DNA reads as TGTGCCAGCAGCTTGGCCCAGGGGGCTGAGGAGCCCCAGCATTTT.

The chain couples TRBV5-6 to TRBJ1-1, with 7 bases that match TRBD1. The CDR3 is 14 amino acids. The V gene's germline CDR1 is SGHDT and CDR2 YYEEEE. Losses at the gene ends were 4 bases for V and 7 bases for J; bases not matched to a gene: 10. The CDR3 spells CASSLRDSIFEAFF. The CDR3 DNA reads TGTGCCAGCAGCCTCAGGGACAGCATTTTTGAAGCTTTCTTT.

This chain's CDR3 is CASSLVHYNSPLHF. Written as DNA, the CDR3 is TGTGCCAGCAGCTTAGTTCACTATAATTCACCCCTCCACTTT. This chain links TRBV7-2 with TRBJ1-6; D is ambiguous. Trimming left V 1 base short and J 3 bases short, with 4 bases between. The CDR3 runs to 14 residues. The germline V gene has CDR1 SGHTA and CDR2 FQGNSA.

This clone was seen a few times. The chain carries TRBV7-8 and TRBJ1-6; 7 bases match TRBD1. J was trimmed by 9 bases and V by 1 base; bases with no gene match: 9. The CDR3 is 16 amino acids. CDR1 and CDR2 (germline): SGHVS, FQNEAQ. CDR3 in DNA: TGTGCCAGCAGCTTAGAGGAGGACAGGCCAGGTTCACCCCTCCACTTT. Translating it yields CASSLEEDRPGSPLHF.

This chain joins TRBV7-2 and TRBJ2-3; the D gene is possibly TRBD1 (6 bases). The CDR3 consists of 14 residues. The ends were cut back, 11 bases at V and 3 bases at J, with 18 bases in the middle. In germline, CDR1 is SGHTA, CDR2 FQGNSA. In DNA form, the CDR3 reads TGTGCCTCTCAGGGGCAGGTAGGAACAGATACGCAGTATTTT. As protein: CASQGQVGTDTQYF. Combining the CDR3 with reference TRBV7-2 and TRBJ2-3 gives the whole variable domain GAGVSQSPSNKVTEKGKDVELRCDPISGHTALYWYRQSLGQGLEFLIYFQGNSAPDKSGLPSDRFSAERTGGSVSTLTIQRTQQEDSAVYLCASQGQVGTDTQYFGPGTRLTVL.

The chain recombines TRBV2 with TRBJ1-2; tentative D call: TRBD1 (6 bases). This CDR3 spans 14 amino acids. V lost 6 bases, J lost 7 bases, and 18 bases lay in between. Germline V gene data show CDR1 as SNHLY and CDR2 as FYNNEI. This CDR3 reads CASSPGHQTGGYTF. CDR3 in DNA: TGTGCCAGCAGCCCGGGACACCAAACCGGTGGCTACACCTTC.

The J gene is TRBJ2-3, the V gene TRBV7-2; 7 nucleotides agree with TRBD1. V dropped 5 bases and J dropped 2; count of bases not matched to a gene: 7. CDR1 SGHTA and CDR2 FQGNSA come from the germline V gene. This CDR3 is 15 amino acids long. CDR3 protein: CASSLIRGNTDTQYF. Here the CDR3 DNA reads TGTGCCAGCAGCCTCATCAGGGGGAACACAGATACGCAGTATTTT. Based on the CDR3 plus reference TRBV7-2 and TRBJ2-3, the full variable domain is GAGVSQSPSNKVTEKGKDVELRCDPISGHTALYWYRQSLGQGLEFLIYFQGNSAPDKSGLPSDRFSAERTGGSVSTLTIQRTQQEDSAVYLCASSLIRGNTDTQYFGPGTRLTVL.

This clone occurred a few times. The chain carries TRBV29-1 and TRBJ2-2; 10 bases are shared with TRBD1. The CDR3 has 14 residues. The V and J ends lost 6 bases and 5 bases, in that order; junction bases with no gene match: 6. Germline CDR1 and CDR2: SQVTM and ANQGSEA. The chain's CDR3 is CSVKGQGETGELFF. Written as DNA, the CDR3 is TGCAGCGTAAAAGGACAGGGGGAGACCGGGGAGCTGTTTTTT.

The genes are TRBV30 and TRBJ1-6; TRBD1 aligns across 8 bases. Trimming took 2 bases from V and 2 from J; bases not matched to a gene: 2. CDR1 is GTSNPN, CDR2 SVGIG, per germline (reference sequence). This CDR3 comprises 15 residues. CDR3 residues: CAWSKDRAYNSPLHF. The CDR3 DNA sequence: TGTGCCTGGAGTAAGGACAGGGCCTATAATTCACCCCTCCACTTT.

The V and J genes are TRBV6-1 and TRBJ1-2; D is ambiguous. The germline CDR1 and CDR2 sequences are MNHNS and SASEGT. With 0 bases removed from V and 8 bases from J, the gap between germline ends came to 10 bases. The CDR3 sequence is 13 residues long. The chain's CDR3 is CASSEATGIGYTF. The CDR3 DNA reads as TGTGCCAGCAGTGAAGCGACGGGAATAGGCTACACCTTC.

V is TRBV5-1 and J is TRBJ2-1, with 10 bases that match TRBD1. Unmatched junction bases numbered 7, after V lost 3 bases and J lost 7 bases. This CDR3 comprises 15 residues. Germline V gene sequence: CDR1 SGHRS, CDR2 YFSETQ. Here the CDR3 reads CASSSGQGPANEQFF. The CDR3 DNA reads TGCGCCAGCAGCTCGGGACAGGGGCCGGCGAATGAGCAGTTCTTC.

With respect to this clone: This CDR3 is also generated by other DNA sequences in the sample. The chain recombines TRBV30 with TRBJ1-1; D remains ambiguous. Germline V gives CDR1 GTSNPN, CDR2 SVGIG (reference sequence). The V gene lost 2 bases and the J gene lost 1 base, with 5 bases spanning the gap. The CDR3 loop spans 12 amino acids. The CDR3 is CAWSRENTEAFF. In DNA, the CDR3 is TGTGCCTGGAGTCGGGAGAACACTGAAGCTTTCTTT.

About this clone: A junction boundary mismatches the germline segment, possibly from a read error. V is TRBV7-7 and J is TRBJ2-7; no firm D call. Looked up from germline, CDR1 is SSHAT and CDR2 is FNYEAQ (reference sequence). The CDR3 covers 14 residues. The CDR3: CASSVGHPTYEQYF. The CDR3 bases are TGTGCTAGCAGCGTGGGCCACCCTACCTACGAGCAGTACTTC.

The chain employs TRBV28 and TRBJ1-1; TRBD1 agrees at 7 bases. V lost 4 bases, J lost 1 base, and 3 bases stayed unmatched. Germline CDR1 and CDR2: MDHEN and SYDVKM. This CDR3 has 14 amino acids. The CDR3 DNA sequence: TGTGCCAGCAGTTGGGGACAGCGGAACACTGAAGCTTTCTTT. It encodes CASSWGQRNTEAFF.

The CDR3 here is CASSLARAVLYNEQFF. In DNA, the CDR3 is TGTGCCAGCAGCTTAGCGCGGGCGGTTTTGTACAATGAGCAGTTCTTC. The chain links TRBV7-9 to TRBJ2-1, with TRBD2 as a possible D gene (5 bases). CDR1 and CDR2 (germline): SEHNR, FQNEAQ (reference sequence). This CDR3 is built from 16 residues. Trimming removed 0 bases at V and 4 bases at J, with 13 bases between.

This clone has only a few counts. The rearrangement links TRBV19 to TRBJ2-2; D is undetermined. CDR3 length equals 11 residues. V dropped 8 bases and J dropped 1 base, with 2 bases sitting between them. In germline, CDR1 is LNHDA, CDR2 SQIVND (reference sequence). CDR3 nucleotides: TGTGCCAGTCAGAACACCGGGGAGCTGTTTTTT. Translating it yields CASQNTGELFF.

The rearrangement joins TRBV7-2 to TRBJ1-5; no reliable D call. V was cut by 2 bases and J by 5 bases, with 7 bases left in between. Germline assignment: CDR1 SGHTA and CDR2 FQGNSA. The CDR3 length is 13 residues. The CDR3 DNA is TGTGCCAGCAGCTTAAATCGGTATCAGCCCCAGCATTTT. This sequence encodes CASSLNRYQPQHF.

This chain joins TRBV30 and TRBJ1-2, with 10 bases matching TRBD1. This CDR3 region has 15 residues. The germline gives CDR1 GTSNPN, CDR2 SVGIG (reference sequence). With V trimmed by 3 bases and J by 0 bases, 4 bases remained unmatched. CDR3 nucleotides: TGTGCCTGGAGGAGAGGGACAGGGGCTAACTATGGCTACACCTTC. This codes for CAWRRGTGANYGYTF. Full variable domain (outside the CDR3, taken from reference TRBV30 and TRBJ1-2): SQTIHQWPATLVQPVGSPLSLECTVEGTSNPNLYWYRQAAGRGLQLLFYSVGIGQISSEVPQNLSASRPQDRQFILSSKKLLLSDSGFYLCAWRRGTGANYGYTFGSGTRLTVV.

The chain carries TRBV2 and TRBJ2-5; TRBD1 is a possible D gene (5 bases). Germline loops: CDR1 SNHLY, CDR2 FYNNEI. This CDR3 has 12 residues. Trimming shortened V by 7 bases and J by 12 bases, and 18 bases separated the two germline ends. The CDR3 protein is CASKRPNRSEYF. The CDR3 DNA is TGTGCCAGCAAGAGACCCAACAGGTCGGAGTACTTC.

This chain links TRBV19 with TRBJ1-1; tentatively, D is TRBD1 (5 bases). The CDR3 loop spans 13 amino acids. Germline V CDR1 and CDR2: LNHDA, SQIVND (reference sequence). Deletions cut 6 bases from V and 4 bases from J, with 12 bases between. The DNA of the CDR3 is TGTGCCAGTAGGCTTTTGACAGCCACTGAAGCTTTCTTT. Translation gives CASRLLTATEAFF.